The 22 T cell receptor beta chains below were found in one sample sequenced in a study of CD8+CD57+ T cells in acquired aplastic anemia. Profiling that covered TCR beta VDJ and CDR3 relied on genomic DNA as its template. Each CDR3 protein is one row after TCRdb ran MiXCR on the reads. The sample yields about 400,000 distinct CDR3 sequences, under 80% seen once. The sequenced sample was sorted CD4+, CD8+, or CD8+CD57+ T cells (not recorded which) from PBMCs. These receptors all stem from a human donor in good health, serving as a control.

This clonotype was detected many times. The rearrangement joins TRBV20-1 to TRBJ2-2; tentatively, D is TRBD2 (6 bases). Germline V CDR1 and CDR2: DFQATT, SNEGSKA (reference sequence). Trimming took 2 bases from V and 4 from J, leaving 11 bases between them. This CDR3 comprises 14 residues. The CDR3 region is CSARTGVGTGELFF. In DNA form, the CDR3 reads TGCAGTGCTAGAACGGGGGTCGGCACCGGGGAGCTGTTTTTT.

The rearrangement joins TRBV7-4 to TRBJ2-6; 7 bases line up with TRBD2. CDR3 size: 16 residues. Per germline, CDR1 SGHVT and CDR2 SQSDAQ. J was trimmed by 10 bases and V by 6 bases; bases with no gene match: 15. Here the CDR3 reads CASSPGRETGENVLTF. In DNA form, the CDR3 reads TGTGCCAGCAGTCCTGGGAGGGAGACTGGGGAGAACGTCCTGACTTTC.

Concerning this clonotype: A much larger clonotype is one base distant, so this may be a read error. This sequence joins TRBV5-1 and TRBJ2-3; 10 bases map to TRBD2. Germline lookup yields CDR1 SGHRS and CDR2 YFSETQ. CDR3 length: 19 residues. CDR3 coding DNA: TGCGCCAGCAGCCAATACTACGGGACTAGCGCCTCTAGCACAGGTACGCAGTATTTT. This translates into CASSQYYGTSASSTGTQYF.

This clonotype was observed at least ten times. The chain carries TRBV20-1 and TRBJ2-5, with TRBD2 matching 10 bases. The CDR3 sequence is 15 residues long. Trimming removed 2 bases from V and 0 bases from J; junction bases left unmatched: 3. Germline loops: CDR1 DFQATT, CDR2 SNEGSKA (reference sequence). Here the CDR3 DNA reads TGCAGTGCTAGAACAACTAGCGGGGACCAAGAGACCCAGTACTTC. It codes for CSARTTSGDQETQYF.

Points on this clonotype: The conserved phenylalanine or tryptophan is not found at the CDR3 terminus, so this likely reflects a read error. The limits of the CDR3 on the DNA are not certain, so only TCRdb's listed CDR3 is given. The rearrangement uses TRBV7-6 and TRBJ2-3; TRBD2, the table's D call, was not compared with the DNA. The CDR3 numbers 13 amino acids, ends counted. CDR1 SGHVS and CDR2 FNYEAQ come from the germline V gene. CDR3 protein: CASRPTSGGRKRP.

This clonotype appeared a single time. This chain joins TRBV7-2 and TRBJ1-3; no firm D call. The assigned J gene may be wrong: the sequence end matches TRBJ2-3 better. The CDR3 is 14 residues long. Germline CDR1 and CDR2: SGHTA and FQGNSA. CDR3 amino acids: CASSLGVGESKQYF. As DNA, the CDR3 is TGTGCCAGCAGCTTAGGGGTTGGAGAAAGCAAGCAGTATTTT.

This clonotype was found once. The chain recombines TRBV15 with TRBJ1-1, with D perhaps matching TRBD1 (5 bases). The CDR3 sequence is 15 residues long. V lost 0 bases and J lost 7, with 15 bases in between. The germline V gene has CDR1 LNHNV and CDR2 YYDKDF (reference sequence). CDR3 bases: TGTGCCACCAGCAGAGACAGGGATCTGGGGAGTGAAGCTTTCTTT. This gives the protein CATSRDRDLGSEAFF.

This chain joins TRBV12-3 or TRBV12-4 and TRBJ1-6, with 7 bases matching TRBD1. The CDR3 spans 13 residues. Trimming cost V 6 bases and J 8 bases; bases outside gene matches: 4. The CDR3 region is CASSGQADSPLHF. The CDR3 nucleotides are TGTGCCAGCAGCGGACAGGCCGATTCACCCCTCCACTTT.

Points on this clonotype: A much larger clone is a single base away; this may be a read error. The chain recombines TRBV20-1 with TRBJ2-7; the D gene is possibly TRBD2 (6 bases). The CDR3 has 16 residues. Germline V lookup: CDR1 DFQATT, CDR2 SNEGSKA (reference sequence). The V end was cut by 1 base, the J end by 0 bases, with 16 bases between. DNA of the CDR3: TGCAGTGCTAGAGGGTTAGCGGACACCGCCTCCTACGAGCAGTACTTC. Translated, it gives CSARGLADTASYEQYF.

This clonotype was observed once. V is TRBV10-1 and J is TRBJ2-5; D might be TRBD1 (5 bases). The CDR3 totals 15 residues. Germline CDR1 and CDR2: WNHNN and SYGVQD (reference sequence). V was cut by 5 bases and J by 6 bases, with 19 bases left in between. CDR3: CASSQTVTEHKTQYF. Here the CDR3 DNA reads TGCGCCAGCAGTCAAACGGTGACAGAGCACAAGACCCAGTACTTC.

This clonotype has a handful of counts. CDR3 sequence: CASTSPGQGDSYEQYF. The CDR3 DNA reads TGTGCCAGCACCTCCCCGGGACAGGGTGACTCCTACGAGCAGTACTTC. This rearrangement joins TRBV25-1 to TRBJ2-7, with 9 bases identical to TRBD1. This CDR3 is built from 16 residues. Germline lookup yields CDR1 MGHDK and CDR2 SYGVNS. The J segment lost 0 bases and the V segment lost 7 bases, leaving 10 bases of the junction unmatched.

Note on this clonotype: The CDR3 carries no conserved terminal phenylalanine or tryptophan, so it likely arises from a read error. The DNA is omitted, as the CDR3 cannot be located on it reliably, and the CDR3 follows TCRdb's listing. This chain uses TRBV2 with TRBJ1-6. The CDR3 adds up to 15 amino acids, both ends counted. Germline CDR1 and CDR2: SNHLY and FYNNEI. The CDR3 sequence is CASSRDANYGYTFHS.

Notes on this clonotype: The CDR3 carries no conserved terminal phenylalanine or tryptophan, so it likely arises from a read error. The limits of the CDR3 on the DNA are not certain, so only TCRdb's listed CDR3 is given. The rearrangement joins TRBV7-2 to TRBJ1-2. The CDR3 region is 13 residues in length, termini included. In germline, CDR1 is SGHTA, CDR2 FQGNSA. The CDR3 sequence is CASSPSNSKDYSY.

The genes are TRBV12-3 or TRBV12-4 and TRBJ2-5; possibly TRBD1 or TRBD2 for D (7 bases each). The germline V and J ends were trimmed by 5 bases and 2 bases, with 18 bases remaining between them. This CDR3 contains 16 residues. CDR3 DNA: TGTGCCAGCAGTCACAGCGGGACAGCGTCTCAAGAGACCCAGTACTTC. It translates to CASSHSGTASQETQYF.

This clonotype has ten or more counts. The chain uses TRBV20-1 and TRBJ1-2; no clear D. V was trimmed by 0 bases and J by 4 bases, leaving 18 bases between them. Germline CDR1 is DFQATT and CDR2 is SNEGSKA (reference sequence). CDR3 length: 16 residues. CDR3: CSARDLDWDPLYGYTF. In DNA form, the CDR3 reads TGCAGTGCTAGAGATCTGGATTGGGATCCTCTCTATGGCTACACCTTC.

Details on this clonotype: This clone may be a read error of a much larger clone one base away. This chain connects TRBV5-8 to TRBJ1-4, with a weak D call TRBD1 (5 bases). The germline V gene has CDR1 SGHTS and CDR2 YDEGEE. The CDR3 consists of 15 residues. DNA for the CDR3: TGTGCCTGCAGCTCGGGACGCTGGCAAAATGAAAAACTGTTTTTT. It specifies CACSSGRWQNEKLFF.

CDR3 amino acids: CSASPLAGGTYEQYF. DNA for the CDR3: TGCAGTGCTAGCCCCTTAGCGGGGGGAACCTACGAGCAGTACTTC. This chain links TRBV20-1 with TRBJ2-7, with 10 bases fitting TRBD2. The ends lost 3 bases at V and 2 bases at J; junction bases unmatched: 7. Germline V gene lookup returns CDR1 DFQATT and CDR2 SNEGSKA (reference sequence). This CDR3 has 15 residues.

At least ten counts were recorded for this clonotype. The V and J genes are TRBV5-1 and TRBJ1-1; 7 bases fit TRBD1. In germline, CDR1 is SGHRS, CDR2 YFSETQ. The CDR3 runs 13 residues. V lost 3 bases, J lost 7 bases, and 6 bases stayed unmatched. As DNA, the CDR3 is TGCGCCAGCAGCTCAGGGGGGTTAGGTGAAGCTTTCTTT. It encodes CASSSGGLGEAFF.

J is TRBJ1-1 and V is TRBV5-5; D remains ambiguous. The CDR3 length is 13 residues. The germline V and J ends were trimmed by 0 bases and 3 bases, with 6 bases remaining between them. Per the germline V gene, CDR1 is SGHKS and CDR2 is YYEKEE (reference sequence). The CDR3 loop is CASSLGTDTEAFF. The CDR3 DNA is TGTGCCAGCAGCTTGGGGACTGACACTGAAGCTTTCTTT.

This clonotype was counted at least ten times. The chain is built from TRBV7-9 and TRBJ2-5; TRBD2 matches at 8 bases. Germline CDR1 and CDR2: SEHNR and FQNEAQ (reference sequence). The CDR3 has 15 amino acids. Trimming cost V 2 bases and J 1 base; bases outside gene matches: 3. The CDR3 nucleotides are TGTGCCAGCAGCTTAACGGGGGGGTTCCAAGAGACCCAGTACTTC. Amino acid sequence: CASSLTGGFQETQYF.

The chain employs TRBV25-1 and TRBJ2-7; D gene ambiguous. The CDR3 runs to 13 residues. CDR1 is MGHDK and CDR2 is SYGVNS in the germline V gene. V was cut by 4 bases and J by 7 bases, with 14 bases left in between. The CDR3 nucleotides read TGTGCCAGCAGTGTCGAGGTGGCTAATGAGCAGTACTTC. Its protein is CASSVEVANEQYF.

This clonotype is a singleton in its sample. The junction shows a germline mismatch at one end, possibly a read error. The chain has TRBV7-2 and TRBJ2-6; possibly TRBD1 for D (6 bases). This CDR3 contains 14 residues. Germline lookup yields CDR1 SGHTA and CDR2 FQGNSA. CDR3 in amino acids: CASTGRAGVHVVNF. The CDR3 bases are TGTGCCAGCACGGGCAGGGCAGGGGTCCACGTTGTGAATTTC.